This TCR beta chain was retrieved from a study of early T cells in non-severe SARS-CoV-2 infection. Overall study findings and caveats: In VDJdb matching, anti-spike CD8 responses were favored while private and CD4 specificities went missing.

This clonotype was detected a few times. Its antigen remains unidentified. The TCR library protocol was used to attach unique molecular identifiers. These identifiers were attached to individual cDNA molecules. TCRdb re-called the 5' RACE reads through MiXCR, storing one row per CDR3 protein. The sample includes about 23,000 distinct CDR3 sequences, about 5% of them seen just once. This receptor was taken from an adult who was a healthcare worker with PCR-confirmed SARS-CoV-2 infection or an uninfected control (not recorded which). Material for sequencing was whole blood.

Here the CDR3 reads CASSPSSYYNEQFF. In DNA, the CDR3 is TGTGCCAGCAGCCCTTCCTCCTATTACAATGAGCAGTTCTTC. V and J are TRBV6-4 and TRBJ2-1, with D unclear. Germline CDR1 is MRHNA and CDR2 is SNTAGT. The CDR3 runs 14 residues. V was trimmed by 6 bases and J by 4 bases, leaving 13 bases between them.